This TCR beta chain was captured by sequencing in a study of T cell responses to AZD1222 COVID-19 vaccine. On this clone: Its target is not known.

Assay used: immunoSEQ multiplex PCR; TCRdb lists only in-frame clones, some missing. The sample carries about 100,000 clones, about 89% recorded once. There are 13 residues in the CDR3. V was cut by 5 bases and J by 1 base, with 8 bases left in between. Findings of the study overall: There were mostly white British donors and more females than males, and clonal diversity was possibly underestimated.

The J gene is TRBJ1-1, the V gene TRBV12-3 or TRBV12-4; D possibly corresponds to TRBD1 (6 bases). This sample comprised peripheral blood, obtained on day 0 of AZD1222 vaccination. This TCR derives from an adult in good health. The CDR3 is CASSPRGNTEAFF. The CDR3 DNA follows: TGTGCCAGCAGTCCCAGGGGGAACACTGAAGCTTTCTTT.